This T cell receptor beta chain derives from a study of cytomegalovirus exposure and HLA in healthy donors. Study-wide background: Early released data had roughly 81 million unique TCRs, all coming from HLA-typed donors.

V lost 8 bases to trimming and J lost 0 bases, with 21 bases between them. Germline V gene sequence: CDR1 SGDLS, CDR2 YYNGEE. The CDR3 totals 17 residues. Everyone who donated was a healthy bone marrow donor. The PCR was carried out with 60 Vbeta primers and 13 Jbeta primers. Methods used by the authors: Unique TCR beta chains numbered roughly 84 million in a later analysis, with about 9.9 million shared. Data came from immunoSEQ multiplex PCR; TCRdb stores just in-frame clones and leaves some out. For V, J and clone size, that table is used; D and trimming come from the DNA. The sample has 150,000 to 200,000 clones, and its top ten clones hold approximately 0.82%.

The chain combines TRBV9 with TRBJ1-3; D is undetermined. The clonotype was recovered from a woman aged 18-30 years in good health and CMV-seropositive. The specimen was PBMCs. The CDR3 DNA reads as TGTGCCAGGGATACCGGGGAGTACGATAGCTCTGGAAACACCATATATTTT. Its protein is CARDTGEYDSSGNTIYF.